This T cell receptor beta chain derives from a study of cytomegalovirus exposure and HLA in healthy donors (dated by TCRdb to the late 2010s). A note on the overall study: An earlier analysis of some 620 of the donors reported under 300 Gb of sequence data and around 110 million unique TCR beta sequences obtained from around 170 million T cells. To decide whether each TCR beta V gene segment behaved as functional or pseudogenic, an earlier analysis of over 500 of the donors relied on high-throughput TCR beta sequencing. HLA typing covered class I and class II loci at four-digit resolution. Donor age, sex, ethnicity and CMV serostatus were compiled together with the repertoire data. In the later analysis, no new phenotypic data were used to find candidate immune exposures; instead, reliance was placed on TCR beta sequences and their occurrence across donors. Every repertoire in the discovery cohort had been generated on one and the same sequencing platform. The study aimed to test whether cataloging public T cell receptors could reveal signatures of past pathogen exposure. Among the roughly 400 genotyped donors, 75% to 90% belonged to the genetic ancestry cluster associated with self-reported Caucasian donors. Because of strong linkage in the cohort, a few DR-DQ haplotypes were treated as single units for association and clustering. To predict cytomegalovirus infection status, the study combined high-throughput TCR immunosequencing, statistical association of individual TCRs with disease status, and machine learning. The T cell repertoires of under 750 subjects were profiled by immunosequencing and related to cytomegalovirus serostatus. In addition to the first cohort of roughly 700 subjects, a separate validation cohort of 120 different subjects was used. A later analysis re-examined previously published TCR beta repertoires from roughly 720 donors and added high-resolution HLA genotyping to investigate patterns of TCR occurrence. The number of donors typed differed by locus, with roughly 620-630 for A, B, C, DRB1 and DQB1, roughly 550 for DQA1, over 600 for DPA1, and over 400 for DPB1. An early release covering about 600 HLA-typed donors comprised around 300 gigabases of sequencing data and approximately 85 million unique TCR sequences. Among 300 to 500 genotyped donors of the cohort, an average of approximately 240,000 unique TCR beta nucleotide sequences was sequenced per donor, of which about 20% were non-productive. A later genetic analysis took genome-wide SNP genotypes for about 65% of the 666 donors and used that subset as a discovery cohort.

General conclusions and limits of the study: In the study, some 160 TCR beta chains were listed as associated with cytomegalovirus. In a later genetic analysis, fewer N-insertions in productive TCRs were reported among donors in an Asian-associated ancestry cluster than the approximately 710-donor mean. A cluster of highly shared sequence variants was judged likely to represent a technical artifact of the sequencing pipeline. A further reported finding was that TCR beta sequences accurately predicted the HLA-A and HLA-B alleles for most subjects in the first cohort. At a false discovery rate of 0.05, a later analysis linked some 17,000 TCR beta sequences to specific HLA alleles. HLA typing was unavailable for some donors at each locus, so association tests used only the typed subset. An earlier analysis of some 560 of the donors showed that most TCR beta V segments appeared in productive rearrangements either about 87% or about 30% of the time, which broadly matched IMGT annotations. When HLA alleles, especially DR and DQ, strongly co-occurred, TCR associations were difficult to assign to individual alleles. According to a later analysis, most CMV-associated TCR beta chains appeared to be HLA-restricted, and the HLA associations seemed to be driven largely by CMV exposure. In a later analysis, the rate of TCR association differed among HLA loci, with DRB1 alleles having the most associated TCRs and HLA-C alleles having the fewest. Only TCR beta chains were sequenced in this cohort, and the absence of alpha or paired-chain data limited detectable features. The authors suggested that the approach could potentially be generalized to other disease states and immunological phenotypes. An association between a missense DCLRE1C variant and V-gene and J-gene trimming of TCR beta chains was found in a later genetic analysis and replicated in an independent cohort. The 87-base-pair reads could not distinguish some IMGT-functional V segments, including TRBV6-2 and TRBV6-3, so those segments were excluded. Immune exposure information for the cohort was limited to CMV serostatus. About 17 rarely observed V segments, including chromosome 9 orphons, were excluded from the earlier analysis of about 500 of the donors because counts were too low. The classifier was reported to diagnose cytomegalovirus status with high specificity and sensitivity in both the original and validation cohorts. A later analysis reported that several top co-occurrence clusters appeared linked to parvovirus B19, influenza, CMV and Epstein-Barr virus. Presence/absence analyses assumed roughly uniform sequencing depth across donors, an assumption that may not hold. In a later analysis, HLA-associated TCR beta chains showed more clonal expansion and lower generation probabilities than non-associated chains that were equally common. Linkage disequilibrium might explain the correlated functional status among segregating V segments, but an unknown experimental factor could not be excluded. Across donors, most TCR sequences were observed very rarely, whereas some public TCRs were present in many individuals. In vitro tests confirmed that a few of the cytomegalovirus-associated TCR beta chains recognize cytomegalovirus antigens.

The CDR3 runs 17 amino acids, cysteine and phenylalanine included. Only the CDR3 region is kept as DNA, spanning 51 bases read in frame from base 1. V gives up 0 bases and J gives up 2 bases, and the segment between their germline ends measures 16 bases. CDR1 LGHNA and CDR2 YNFKEQ are derived from the germline V gene. The cohort consisted of 650 to 700 healthy bone marrow donors. At the time of sampling, all cohort members were nominally healthy, though unrecorded immune exposures were likely present. The donor tested CMV seropositive, placing the donor among the 290 or so seropositive members of the cohort. Every donor gave a peripheral blood sample, and the peripheral blood mononuclear cells from that sample were used for TCR beta sequencing. The Qiagen DNeasy Blood Extraction Kit was used to extract genomic DNA from the blood cell samples. Concerning this clone itself: Its antigen is still unknown. No much larger clonotype is one base removed from it; base qualities were not supplied.

Library generation was performed with the immunoSEQ multiplex PCR assay. The multiplex PCR relied on a mix of 60 forward primers for TCR Vbeta segments and 13 reverse primers for TCR Jbeta segments. The CDR3 region of rearranged TCR beta genes was amplified from genomic DNA with a multiplex PCR assay. The amplified TCR beta libraries were sequenced on the Illumina HiSeq System as 87-base-pair reads. Per the authors' processing: A later analysis tallied 70 million to 100 million unique TCR beta chains across the approximately 670 repertoires, and around 10 million of those chains were shared by two or more donors. Raw reads were error-corrected and collapsed into unique sequences with a nearest-neighbor algorithm that merged closely related sequences to remove PCR and sequencing errors. V, D and J gene segments were assigned by aligning CDR3 sequences to IMGT reference sequences. For a sequence to be retained, a match of at least six nucleotides to both a V gene segment and a J gene segment was required. Rearrangements were classified as productive when the CDR3 lacked stop codons and remained in frame with V and J, and all other rearrangements were classified as non-productive. CDR3 was defined according to IMGT convention as the region running from the second conserved V-encoded cysteine to the conserved J-encoded phenylalanine. In an earlier analysis of more than 550 of the donors, sequences lacking an unambiguous match to a single V gene segment were excluded. In an earlier analysis of approximately 550 of the donors, V segments were called functional above 56.7% productive rearrangements and were called segregating when the between-donor standard deviation exceeded 5%. A statistical classification framework was built to diagnose cytomegalovirus status from the catalog of TCR beta chain sequences. In a later analysis, TCR nucleotide sequences were compared against IMGT/GENE-DB human TR gene sequences so that V and J genes could be assigned. In a later analysis, CDR3 sequences and most-parsimonious VDJ recombination scenarios were assigned using the TCRdist pipeline. In a later analysis, each TCR beta chain was defined by its CDR3 amino acid sequence together with its V-gene family, and reads lacking a unique V-gene family were excluded. To address suspected cross-contamination and a sequencing artifact, a later analysis removed 550 to 750 highly shared, low-generation-probability nucleotide sequences. A later analysis calculated a clonal expansion index for each public chain from normalized within-repertoire ranks of inferred template counts. In a later analysis, generation probabilities were computed with a VDJ recombination model fitted to out-of-frame rearrangements, and the resulting probabilities were checked against IGoR. In a later analysis, TCR-TCR, TCR-HLA and TCR-CMV co-occurrence was scored with hypergeometric tests, and a repertoire-size bias correction was applied to TCR pairs. In a later analysis, false discovery rates were estimated by permuting HLA or CMV assignments 20 times. In a later analysis, co-occurring TCRs were grouped using DBSCAN, with TCRdist sequence similarity added in when clustering inside HLA-allele-positive subsets. For co-occurrence clustering, repertoires with fewer than 30,000 or more than 120,000 public chains were excluded, along with roughly 5 repertoires with anomalous nucleotide sharing. TCRdb mirrors the immuneACCESS table, restricted to in-frame sequences. Some clones are absent from its copies; in checked studies, under half trace to an unresolved V gene, and the reason for the others is unknown. V, J and clone size derive from that table, while D and trimming were established from the DNA sequence. Across this sample there are 85,000 to 100,000 clones, with over 70% seen only once. 0.95% to 1.5% of the sample is in the top ten clones.

Specimen: PBMCs. The V and J genes are TRBV4-2 and TRBJ1-2; the best D guess is TRBD1, with 6 bases matching. The clonotype comes from a girl aged 2-9 years in good health and CMV-seropositive. The CDR3 corresponds to CASSQDPQGLSNYGYTF. The base sequence is TGTGCCAGCAGCCAAGATCCGCAGGGGCTCTCCAACTATGGCTACACCTTC.